This TCR beta chain was sequenced for a study of somatic mutations in cytotoxic T cells in rheumatoid arthritis. The method was immunoSEQ multiplex PCR; TCRdb's version includes in-frame clones alone and lacks a portion of them. The sample records 20,000 or so clones, about 80% being singletons. Study-wide results and limits: Between rheumatoid arthritis patients and age-matched healthy controls, CD8+ T-cell clonality showed no significant difference.

V shed 5 bases, J shed 4 bases, and the junction held 10 bases outside the gene matches. Germline V gene lookup returns CDR1 SGHVS and CDR2 FQNEAQ. CDR3 length: 16 residues. As healthy controls, the study included blood donors who had a median age of approximately 56 years (range about 20-80) and were 55% female. Both CD4+ and CD8+ cells were separated through positive magnetic bead selection, and their purity was verified using flow cytometry. This clone was found once. The antigen is undetermined. This sequence was found in a woman aged 50 to 60 in good health. The sample consisted of CD8+ T cells sorted from blood. V gene TRBV7-8 combines with J gene TRBJ2-3; 9 nucleotides match TRBD2. The CDR3 is CASSPKIAGVSDTQYF. As DNA, the CDR3 is TGTGCCAGCAGCCCAAAAATAGCGGGGGTCTCAGATACGCAGTATTTT.